This T cell receptor (beta chain) was recovered during a study of response to subunit inactivated influenza vaccine. The study, taken as a whole, reports: T cells newly recruited by each seasonal influenza vaccination are few, the authors suggested.

Each CDR3 protein gets one entry after TCRdb re-called the RT-PCR reads with MiXCR. The sample holds over 650,000 distinct CDR3 sequences, approximately 17% seen once. This clonotype was detected a few times. As yet, its antigen is unknown. The CDR3 contains 16 residues. V was clipped by 6 bases and J by 9 bases; unmatched bases: 13. Germline values: CDR1 SEHNR, CDR2 FQNEAQ (reference sequence). This receptor was identified in a man in his forties or fifties who received an inactivated influenza vaccine. The V and J genes are TRBV7-9 and TRBJ2-1, with 11 bases identical to TRBD1. The sequenced sample was PBMCs from blood, obtained 5 days after vaccination. The CDR3 DNA follows: TGTGCCAGCAGTATCCCTACCGGGACAGGGGGATCTGAGCAGTTCTTC. Residues: CASSIPTGTGGSEQFF.